The 5 T cell receptor beta chains in this list originate from one sample, sequenced in a study of blood T cell repertoires in COVID-19. TCRdb keeps only in-frame clones here, not all; method: immunoSEQ multiplex PCR. The sample lists about 440,000 clones, approximately 90% occurring once. Sequences were obtained from peripheral blood. These receptors originate from a woman aged 45 to 65 with COVID-19, enrolled during active disease.

This chain links TRBV9 with TRBJ2-1, with TRBD1 matching over 8 bases. The CDR3 length is 13 residues. Germline values: CDR1 SGDLS, CDR2 YYNGEE. V was clipped by 4 bases and J by 9 bases; unmatched bases: 6. The CDR3 spells CASSPLQGGEQFF. DNA of the CDR3: TGTGCCAGCAGCCCCTTACAGGGGGGTGAGCAGTTCTTC.

In its sample, this clone was seen once. The V gene is TRBV25-1, the J gene TRBJ1-1; 8 nucleotides align to TRBD1. The CDR3 length is 16 residues. The germline gives CDR1 MGHDK, CDR2 SYGVNS. V was clipped by 3 bases and J by 6 bases; unmatched bases: 12. The CDR3 nucleotides read TGTGCCAGCAGTGATGTCTCAGGGGGCGCAAAGGCTGAAGCTTTCTTT. The encoded protein is CASSDVSGGAKAEAFF.

The genes are TRBV18 and TRBJ1-2, with D perhaps TRBD1 (6 bases). Between the trimmed V and J ends, which lost 3 bases and 6 bases, there was a span of 17 bases. CDR1 is KGHSH and CDR2 is LQKENI in the germline V gene. CDR3 size: 15 residues. The CDR3: CASSPSGRDNHGYTF. The CDR3 nucleotides are TGTGCCAGCTCACCTTCGGGCAGGGACAATCATGGCTACACCTTC.

This clone was found a few times. V is TRBV9 and J is TRBJ2-1; D ambiguous. The CDR3 contains 13 residues. V was clipped by 3 bases and J by 6 bases, with 10 bases between them. Germline V CDR1 and CDR2: SGDLS, YYNGEE. The CDR3 loop reads CASSGGRGNEQFF. For the CDR3, the DNA is TGTGCCAGCAGCGGAGGCCGTGGCAATGAGCAGTTCTTC.

As DNA, the CDR3 is TGTGCCAGCAGCCCCTGGGCCGGCACTGAAGCTTTCTTT. Amino acid sequence: CASSPWAGTEAFF. The V call is TRBV9, the J call TRBJ1-1, with D uncertain. From germline, CDR1 is SGDLS and CDR2 YYNGEE. V was cut by 4 bases and J by 4 bases, with 11 bases left in between. This CDR3 comprises 13 residues.